This TCR beta chain was obtained from a study of post-analysis software for immune sequencing data. Study-wide background: Relapsing-remitting, secondary progressive and progressive-relapsing multiple sclerosis courses were included. Points from the study as a whole: Samples from one preparation batch, clustered by F measure, grouped strongly together.

A few counts support this clonotype. The antigen is undetermined. TCR beta cDNA libraries included unique molecular identifiers. Roughly 500,000 cDNA molecules came from about 1 to 10 million T cells. MiXCR, run by TCRdb on the PCR reads, gives a single entry per CDR3 protein. The table records around 710,000 distinct CDR3 sequences, 46% of them present only once. This sequence originates from a girl under 18 with multiple sclerosis. Sequenced sample: blood.

The CDR3 is CAIRPGHISYEQYF. CDR3 sequence (DNA): TGTGCCATCAGACCGGGACACATCTCCTACGAGCAGTACTTC. The chain combines TRBV10-3 with TRBJ2-4; tentatively, D is TRBD1 (6 bases). The end of the DNA fits TRBJ2-7 better, so the J call may be wrong. In germline, CDR1 is ENHRY, CDR2 SYGVKD. CDR3 size: 14 residues.